This record looks at one T cell receptor beta chain sequence and its context. Germline CDR1 is SNHLY and CDR2 is FYNNEI. V shed 3 bases, J shed 5 bases, and the junction held 11 bases outside the gene matches. The CDR3 length is 16 residues. Assay used: immunoSEQ multiplex PCR; TCRdb lists only in-frame clones, some missing. Of 30,000 to 40,000 clones listed, 80% to 90% are singletons. This entry is derived from a study of OX40 agonist ivuxolimab in advanced cancers. In the study overall: Participants could have had prior anti-PD-1, anti-PD-L1 or anti-CTLA-4 therapy, and approximately 40% had some.

Here the sequenced sample was CD4+ or CD8+ T cells sorted from blood, taken in a trial of the OX40 agonist ivuxolimab. The sequence was collected from an adult with an advanced solid tumor such as melanoma, head and neck, liver or kidney cancer. The V gene is TRBV2, the J gene TRBJ2-5; 8 bases are shared with TRBD2. Here the CDR3 DNA reads TGTGCCAGCAGTGACACCTCGGGGGGGCGGCGGGAGACCCAGTACTTC. Protein: CASSDTSGGRRETQYF.